This section outlines one T cell receptor beta chain sequence together with its context. The antigen remains unidentified. Germline V gives CDR1 KGHSH, CDR2 LQKENI. The V end lost 1 base, the J end lost 6 bases, and 12 bases lay between the germline ends. The CDR3 runs to 15 residues. This specimen belongs to a study of shared clonotypes between healthy human individuals. Study-wide context: A couple of female and a few male donors aged 18 to 49 were enrolled. Study findings and constraints: Naive CD4 clonotypes were shared across several donors at around 5%. What naive subsets generally showed was a larger estimated richness than memory subsets showed.

Sequencing used immunoSEQ multiplex PCR; TCRdb keeps in-frame clones, though not all of them. The sample yields roughly 530,000 clones, 90% to 96% seen once. The origin of this receptor is a woman between 25 and 40 years old in good health. The sequenced material came from naive CD4+ T cells sorted from blood. The subset here: CD45RA+ positively selected. V gene TRBV18 combines with J gene TRBJ2-2; the D gene is possibly TRBD1 (5 bases). The CDR3 protein is CASSPRVTGAGELFF. The CDR3 DNA is TGTGCCAGCTCACCACGCGTCACAGGCGCCGGGGAGCTGTTTTTT.